These T cell receptor beta chains were read from a single sample in a study of siplizumab effects on memory and regulatory T cells. Repertoires were generated with immunoSEQ multiplex PCR, while TCRdb's copy carries only in-frame clones and drops some. The sample carries about 100,000 clones, 85% to 95% recorded once. The sample comprised non-Treg CD4+ T cells sorted from blood. The source of these receptors is a human donor in good health. CDR3s include the opening cysteine and the closing phenylalanine or tryptophan. A D gene is named only where the DNA matches it firmly. Clone size appears in some rows only: once, few, many, or a class for an expanded clone.

V gene	clone size	J gene	CDR3 length	D gene	CDR3 DNA	CDR3 protein
TRBV6-1	once	TRBJ2-4	13	TRBD1	TGTGCCAGCAGTGACCAGGGGGTAGGCATTCAGTACTTC	CASSDQGVGIQYF
TRBV2	-	TRBJ2-7	17	TRBD2	TGTGCCAGCAGGGGACAAAGGACTAGCGGGTTGTCCTACGAGCAGTACTTC	CASRGQRTSGLSYEQYF
TRBV20-1	-	TRBJ2-7	11	-	TGCAGTGTTTTTGGAGCCTACGAGCAGTACTTC	CSVFGAYEQYF
TRBV5-1	once	TRBJ1-4	14	-	TGCGCCAGCAAATTGGAGGGGGGTAATGAAAAACTGTTTTTT	CASKLEGGNEKLFF
TRBV5-1	-	TRBJ2-7	11	-	TGCGCCAGCTCTCTATCCACCGAGCAGTACTTC	CASSLSTEQYF
TRBV28	-	TRBJ1-2	13	TRBD1	TGTGCCAGTAGAACAGGGGGCGCCTATGGCTACACCTTC	CASRTGGAYGYTF
TRBV5-6	-	TRBJ1-5	15	-	TGTGCCAGCAGCTTGGCCACGGCCCCAAATCAGCCCCAGCATTTT	CASSLATAPNQPQHF
TRBV18	-	TRBJ1-1	18	-	TGTGCCAGCTCACAGTTGGGGGCGACCCAAAGTTTGAACACTGAAGCTTTCTTT	CASSQLGATQSLNTEAFF
TRBV29-1	-	TRBJ2-3	15	-	TGCAGCGTTGATGGGGGGCAGGGGGGGGCAGATACGCAGTATTTT	CSVDGGQGGADTQYF
TRBV18	-	TRBJ2-5	15	TRBD2	TGTGCCAGCTCACCCGGGACTAGCGGAGAAGAGACCCAGTACTTC	CASSPGTSGEETQYF
TRBV6-4	-	TRBJ1-5	14	-	TGTGCCAGCAGTGACTCCTTCGGCAATCAGCCCCAGCATTTT	CASSDSFGNQPQHF
TRBV10-1	-	TRBJ1-2	16	-	TGCGCCACCCGAGCTTCGGTGGGGGGGGAGAACTATGGCTACACCTTC	CATRASVGGENYGYTF
TRBV10-1	-	TRBJ2-2	12	-	TGCGCCAGCAGTGAGGGGACCGGGGAGCTGTTTTTT	CASSEGTGELFF
TRBV9	-	TRBJ2-2	16	TRBD1	TGTGCCAGCAGCGTAGGTGGGGGACAGGGTGGCGGGGAGCTGTTTTTT	CASSVGGGQGGGELFF
TRBV7-8	once	TRBJ1-5	17	-	TGTGCCAGCAGCTTAGTAGAAGGGCAGGGGCGAAGACAGCCCCAGCATTTT	CASSLVEGQGRRQPQHF
TRBV13	once	TRBJ1-4	15	-	TGTGCCAGCAGCCCCAGACTACAAGGCAATGAAAAACTGTTTTTT	CASSPRLQGNEKLFF
TRBV5-4	-	TRBJ2-6	17	TRBD2	TGTGCCAGCACCCCCTGGCCCGGACTAGCTGAGGCCAACGTCCTGACTTTC	CASTPWPGLAEANVLTF
TRBV11-3	-	TRBJ2-1	14	-	TGTGCCAGCAGCTCCGATGACAGGAACAATGAGCAGTTCTTC	CASSSDDRNNEQFF
TRBV5-1	-	TRBJ2-1	15	TRBD2	TGCGCCAGTGTAAGCGGGAGAGGCACCTACAATGAGCAGTTCTTC	CASVSGRGTYNEQFF
TRBV28	-	TRBJ1-6	12	-	TGTGCCAGCAGGCAACCTCTTTCACCCCTCCACTTT	CASRQPLSPLHF
TRBV7-2	-	TRBJ2-1	16	TRBD2	TGTGCCAGCAGCGGAAATAGCGGGAGCTCCTACAATGAGCAGTTCTTC	CASSGNSGSSYNEQFF
TRBV6-5	once	TRBJ1-1	12	-	TGTGCCAGCAGTCCCTCCGGACGTGAAGCTTTCTTT	CASSPSGREAFF
TRBV4-2	-	TRBJ2-7	15	-	TGTGCCAGCAGCCAAGAAACCTTAGGGTTTCGCGAGCAGTACTTC	CASSQETLGFREQYF
TRBV5-4	once	TRBJ2-2	12	-	TGTGCCAGCAGCTTCACCACCGGGGAGCTGTTTTTT	CASSFTTGELFF
TRBV2	-	TRBJ2-2	13	-	TGTGCCAGCAGTTTGGGAACAAGGGGGGAGCTGTTTTTT	CASSLGTRGELFF
TRBV7-6	-	TRBJ1-5	13	-	TGTGCCAGCAGCCCTACAGAGAATCAGCCCCAGCATTTT	CASSPTENQPQHF